The clone carrying this T cell receptor beta chain was recorded at least ten times. Antigen specificity is unknown. Investigators amplified TCR beta CDR3 regions from RNA transcripts. Investigators did first-round RT-PCR with HTBI primers, then second-round multiplex PCR. A single record per CDR3 protein comes from TCRdb applying MiXCR to the multiplex PCR reads. The sample consists of about 400,000 distinct CDR3 sequences, approximately 20% of them appearing once. The data belong to a study of Graves' ophthalmopathy and Graves' hyperthyroidism. Across the whole study: Peripheral blood was obtained at first diagnosis, ahead of any treatment.

Study results and caveats: Also, most clonotypes expanded in the thyroid above 0.001 frequency appeared in blood.

Someone took the PBMCs out of approximately 9.2 ml of fresh peripheral blood. The TCR was taken from a woman aged 18-35 years with Graves' ophthalmopathy. Specimen: peripheral blood.

The CDR3 loop reads CASSPLPGIYGYTF. DNA for the CDR3: TGTGCCAGCAGTCCGCTCCCCGGGATCTATGGCTACACCTTC. This chain links TRBV28 with TRBJ1-2; D unresolved. V lost 5 bases and J 4 bases, leaving 14 bases between the germline ends. The germline V gene encodes CDR1 MDHEN and CDR2 SYDVKM. There are 14 residues in the CDR3.